This TCR beta chain was captured by sequencing in a study of blood T cell repertoires in COVID-19. TCRdb's table, derived via immunoSEQ multiplex PCR, lists solely in-frame clones and lacks some. Among approximately 97,000 clones listed, 85% to 90% were seen once. The V end lost 3 bases, the J end lost 0 bases, and 8 bases lay between the germline ends. CDR1 KGHSH and CDR2 LQKENI come from the germline V gene. The length of the CDR3 is 15 residues. A note on this clone: The same CDR3 also results from other DNA sequences found in this sample.

This TCR derives from a man aged 50 to 59 with active or convalescent COVID-19. The rearrangement joins TRBV18 to TRBJ1-4; D uncertain. Input material: peripheral blood. The CDR3 spells CASSPGSATNEKLFF. The CDR3 DNA follows: TGTGCCAGCTCACCGGGCAGTGCAACTAATGAAAAACTGTTTTTT. The full variable domain, its missing parts supplied by reference TRBV18 and TRBJ1-4, is NAGVMQNPRHLVRRRGQEARLRCSPMKGHSHVYWYRQLPEEGLKFMVYLQKENIIDESGMPKERFSAEFPKEGPSILRIQQVVRGDSAAYFCASSPGSATNEKLFFGSGTQLSVL.